The 9 T cell receptor beta chains below all came from one sample that was sequenced in a study of long-term antiretroviral therapy in people with HIV. Researchers report immunoSEQ v3.0 was run at survey level. The data were produced by immunoSEQ multiplex PCR, yet TCRdb's version contains in-frame clones alone and is incomplete. The sample shows 15,000 to 20,000 clones, 88% of them seen only once. Specimen: unsorted PBMCs, collected 6.9 years after starting antiretroviral therapy. The receptors originated from a man aged 50 to 59 with HIV.

The V and J genes are TRBV6-1 and TRBJ2-1; D is ambiguous. This CDR3 has 12 amino acids. The germline V and J ends were trimmed by 11 bases and 4 bases, with 12 bases remaining between them. CDR1 and CDR2 (germline): MNHNS, SASEGT. CDR3 nucleotide sequence: TGTGCCGCCTTTGACACTTACAATGAGCAGTTCTTC. This sequence encodes CAAFDTYNEQFF.

This rearrangement joins TRBV11-3 to TRBJ2-1, with TRBD2 as a possible D gene (5 bases). The germline CDR1 and CDR2 sequences are SGHNT and YENEEA. The CDR3 runs to 13 residues. V gave up 5 bases and J gave up 4 bases, with 9 bases separating them. As DNA, the CDR3 is TGTGCCAGCAGCCCCCGGGATTACAATGAGCAGTTCTTC. Its translation is CASSPRDYNEQFF.

The genes are TRBV7-9 and TRBJ2-5; D is ambiguous. Germline values: CDR1 SEHNR, CDR2 FQNEAQ (reference sequence). There are 14 residues in the CDR3. V was clipped by 2 bases and J by 1 base, with 8 bases between them. The DNA for the CDR3 is TGTGCCAGCAGCTTAAAACAGTTCCAAGAGACCCAGTACTTC. Translation: CASSLKQFQETQYF.

This chain links TRBV9 with TRBJ2-1; tentative D call: TRBD2 (6 bases). The CDR3 runs to 16 residues. The V and J ends lost 0 bases and 6 bases respectively, with 16 bases between them. Looked up from germline, CDR1 is SGDLS and CDR2 is YYNGEE. CDR3 in amino acids: CASSVGGDSGSNEQFF. The CDR3 bases are TGTGCCAGCAGCGTAGGAGGTGATAGCGGTAGCAATGAGCAGTTCTTC.

The chain has TRBV20-1 and TRBJ1-1; no clear D. The V and J ends lost 4 bases and 6 bases respectively, with 3 bases between them. The germline CDR1 and CDR2 sequences are DFQATT and SNEGSKA (reference sequence). This CDR3 is built from 9 residues. CDR3 in amino acids: CSATAEAFF. The CDR3 region has the DNA TGCAGTGCTACCGCTGAAGCTTTCTTT.

This sequence joins TRBV4-1 and TRBJ2-2; D could derive from TRBD1 or TRBD2 (6 bases each). The CDR3 sequence is 17 residues long. Trimming stripped 0 bases from V and 5 bases from J, with 16 bases between. Germline CDR1 MGHRA, CDR2 YSYEKL. The CDR3 protein is CASSQDTWGAQTGELFF. The CDR3 bases are TGCGCCAGCAGCCAAGACACGTGGGGGGCGCAGACCGGGGAGCTGTTTTTT.

This clone was seen a single time. The chain is built from TRBV4-2 and TRBJ1-4; D not certain. The V gene's germline CDR1 is LGHNA and CDR2 YNFKEQ. The germline V and J ends were trimmed by 1 base and 8 bases, with 11 bases remaining between them. The CDR3 covers 14 residues. The chain's CDR3 is CASSQGGAEEKLFF. The CDR3 DNA sequence: TGTGCCAGCAGCCAAGGGGGAGCCGAAGAAAAACTGTTTTTT.

The V gene is TRBV9, the J gene TRBJ2-3; either TRBD1 or TRBD2 may fit D (6 bases each). The CDR3 is made up of 14 amino acids. The V and J ends lost 4 bases and 6 bases respectively, with 15 bases between them. Germline V lookup: CDR1 SGDLS, CDR2 YYNGEE. CDR3 sequence reads: CASSPVGAGDTQYF. The CDR3 nucleotides read TGTGCCAGCAGCCCGGTGGGGGCGGGGGATACGCAGTATTTT.

The chain combines TRBV7-6 with TRBJ2-3; D possibly corresponds to TRBD2 (6 bases). This CDR3 spans 14 amino acids. Trimming took off 5 bases at V and 0 bases at J, with 9 bases between the two ends. Germline CDR1 reads SGHVS; CDR2 reads FNYEAQ. As DNA, the CDR3 is TGTGCCAGCAGCCCTAGCGAAAGCACAGATACGCAGTATTTT. Protein sequence: CASSPSESTDTQYF.